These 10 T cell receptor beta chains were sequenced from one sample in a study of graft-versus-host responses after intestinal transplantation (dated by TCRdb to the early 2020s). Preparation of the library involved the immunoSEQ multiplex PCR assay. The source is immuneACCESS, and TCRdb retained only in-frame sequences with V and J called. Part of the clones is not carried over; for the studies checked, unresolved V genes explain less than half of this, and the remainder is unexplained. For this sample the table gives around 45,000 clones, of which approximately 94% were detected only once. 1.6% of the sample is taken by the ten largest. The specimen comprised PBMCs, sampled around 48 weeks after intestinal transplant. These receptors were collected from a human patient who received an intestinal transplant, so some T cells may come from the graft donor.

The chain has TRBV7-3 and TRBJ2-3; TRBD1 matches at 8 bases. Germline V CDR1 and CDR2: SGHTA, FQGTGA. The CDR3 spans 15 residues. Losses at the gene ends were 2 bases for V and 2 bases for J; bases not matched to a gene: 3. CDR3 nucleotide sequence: TGTGCCAGCAGCTTAGGACAGGGTTACACAGATACGCAGTATTTT. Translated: CASSLGQGYTDTQYF.

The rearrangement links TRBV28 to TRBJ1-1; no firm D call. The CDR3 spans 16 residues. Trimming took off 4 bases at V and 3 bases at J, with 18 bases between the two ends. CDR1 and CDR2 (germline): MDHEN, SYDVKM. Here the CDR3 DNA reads TGTGCCAGCAGTTCGGAAGCTGTTGGTATGTACACTGAAGCTTTCTTT. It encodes CASSSEAVGMYTEAFF.

CDR3 bases: TGTGCCAGCAGCGCCGACTTACGCGAGCAGTACTTC. Protein: CASSADLREQYF. The chain combines TRBV6-5 with TRBJ2-7; D not certain. Deletions cut 6 bases from V and 6 bases from J, with 12 bases between. CDR1 and CDR2 (germline): MNHEY, SVGAGI. The CDR3 is made up of 12 amino acids.

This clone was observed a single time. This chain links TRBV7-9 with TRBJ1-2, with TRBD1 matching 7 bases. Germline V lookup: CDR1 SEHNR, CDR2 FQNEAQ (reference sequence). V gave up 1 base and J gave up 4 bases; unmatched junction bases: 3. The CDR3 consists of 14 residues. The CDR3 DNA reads TGTGCCAGCAGCTTAGGACAGGGAATCTATGGCTACACCTTC. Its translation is CASSLGQGIYGYTF.

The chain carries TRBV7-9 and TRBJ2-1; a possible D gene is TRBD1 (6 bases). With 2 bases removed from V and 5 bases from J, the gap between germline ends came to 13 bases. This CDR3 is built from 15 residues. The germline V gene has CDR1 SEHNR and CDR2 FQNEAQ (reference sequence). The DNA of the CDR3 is TGTGCCAGCAGCTTAACAACACAGGGACACAATGAGCAGTTCTTC. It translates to CASSLTTQGHNEQFF.

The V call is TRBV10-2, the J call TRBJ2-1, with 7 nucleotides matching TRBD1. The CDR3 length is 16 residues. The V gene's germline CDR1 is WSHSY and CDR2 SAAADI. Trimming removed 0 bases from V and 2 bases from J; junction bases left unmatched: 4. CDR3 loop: CASSESWQGAYNEQFF. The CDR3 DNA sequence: TGCGCCAGCAGTGAGTCTTGGCAGGGGGCCTACAATGAGCAGTTCTTC.

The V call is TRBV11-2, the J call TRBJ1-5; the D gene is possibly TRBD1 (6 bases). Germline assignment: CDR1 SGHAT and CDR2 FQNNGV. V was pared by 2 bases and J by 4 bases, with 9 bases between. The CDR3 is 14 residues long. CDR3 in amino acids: CASSLIGGNQPQHF. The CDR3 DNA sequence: TGTGCCAGCAGCTTAATAGGGGGGAATCAGCCCCAGCATTTT.

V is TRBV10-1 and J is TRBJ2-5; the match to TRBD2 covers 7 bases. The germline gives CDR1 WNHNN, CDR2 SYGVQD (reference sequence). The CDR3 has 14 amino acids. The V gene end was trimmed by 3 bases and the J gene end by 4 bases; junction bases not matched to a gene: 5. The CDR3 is CASSEAGRRETQYF. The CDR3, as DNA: TGCGCCAGCAGTGAAGCGGGGCGGAGAGAGACCCAGTACTTC.

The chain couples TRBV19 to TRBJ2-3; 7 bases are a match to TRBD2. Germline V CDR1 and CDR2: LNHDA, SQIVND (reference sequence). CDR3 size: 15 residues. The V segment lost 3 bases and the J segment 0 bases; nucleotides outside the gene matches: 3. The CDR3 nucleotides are TGTGCCAGTAGTATCAAGCGGGGTAGCACAGATACGCAGTATTTT. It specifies CASSIKRGSTDTQYF.

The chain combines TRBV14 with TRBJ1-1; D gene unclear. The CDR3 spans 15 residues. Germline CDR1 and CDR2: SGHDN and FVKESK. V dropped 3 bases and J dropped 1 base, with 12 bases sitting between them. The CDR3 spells CASSQNAFRNTEAFF. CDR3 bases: TGTGCCAGCAGCCAGAACGCTTTTCGGAACACTGAAGCTTTCTTT.